Reported below is one T cell receptor beta chain. This sample is part of a study of T cells in pancreatic ductal adenocarcinoma. Sequencing used immunoSEQ multiplex PCR; TCRdb keeps in-frame clones, though not all of them. The repertoire holds around 15,000 clones, with around 91% as singletons. Surgery without prior neoadjuvant therapy was the treatment of the selected pancreatic ductal adenocarcinoma patients. Trimming cost V 2 bases and J 2 bases, with 17 bases left between them. The CDR3 runs to 17 residues. Germline CDR1 is LNHDA and CDR2 is SQIVND (reference sequence). J is TRBJ2-3 and V is TRBV19; TRBD1 or TRBD2 may be the D gene (5 bases each). The receptor comes from a human donor with pancreatic ductal adenocarcinoma. The sequencing sample was made of PBMCs. DNA of the CDR3: TGTGCCAGTAGTATAACCGGGACGGGGATACTCACAGATACGCAGTATTTT. Protein product: CASSITGTGILTDTQYF.